The 26 T cell receptor beta chains below all came from one sample that was sequenced in a study of T-cell reconstitution after alpha-beta-depleted transplantation in children (dated by TCRdb to the mid-2010s). Receptor libraries were prepared by PCR. Data came from an Illumina HiSeq 2500. To normalize quantification of the TCRbeta repertoire, the TCR libraries were built with molecular barcoding that relied on unique molecular identifiers. TCRdb reran the public reads through fastp at Q25 and MiXCR, keeping productive beta chains. Rows are unified per CDR3 protein, each entry keeping the most common DNA and genes. This sample gives about 420,000 distinct CDR3 sequences in total; under 13% of them show up just once. The top ten hold roughly 5.5% of the sample. Source: PBMCs from the stem cell graft donor, taken from the stem cell graft. These receptor sequences come from a human donor who donated a stem cell graft to a child with acute myeloid leukemia.

Ten or more counts support this clonotype. The rearrangement joins TRBV4-2 to TRBJ1-4, with a tentative D call TRBD1 (5 bases). The CDR3 covers 15 residues. The germline gives CDR1 LGHNA, CDR2 YNFKEQ. V lost 1 base to trimming and J lost 3 bases, with 9 bases between them. Here the CDR3 DNA reads TGTGCCAGCAGCCAAGGGGAGGGACCTAATGAAAAACTGTTTTTT. Its translation is CASSQGEGPNEKLFF.

This clonotype appeared a few times. The chain has TRBV5-1 and TRBJ1-4, with 9 bases fitting TRBD1. CDR1 and CDR2 from the germline V gene are SGHRS and YFSETQ. Losses at the gene ends were 4 bases for V and 2 bases for J; bases not matched to a gene: 15. The CDR3 runs 19 residues. The CDR3 is CASSPMGPGQGTTNEKLFF. The CDR3 nucleotides read TGCGCCAGCAGCCCTATGGGTCCGGGACAGGGAACCACTAATGAAAAACTGTTTTTT.

This clonotype was detected a few times. In nucleotides, the CDR3 is TGCGCCAGCAGCCTCCCGGACAGAGTGTATGGCTACACCTTC. Translating it yields CASSLPDRVYGYTF. V is TRBV5-1 and J is TRBJ1-2; D might be TRBD1 (6 bases). V was cut by 4 bases and J by 5 bases, with 15 bases left in between. Germline V gene sequence: CDR1 SGHRS, CDR2 YFSETQ. The CDR3 covers 14 residues.

This clonotype has just a few counts. CDR3 protein: CSALSGSRVAGNEQFF. DNA for the CDR3: TGCAGTGCTCTTAGCGGCTCGAGAGTCGCCGGCAATGAGCAGTTCTTC. The chain has TRBV20-1 and TRBJ2-1; D is possibly TRBD2 (6 bases). With 5 bases removed from V and 6 bases from J, the gap between germline ends came to 23 bases. Germline V gene lookup returns CDR1 DFQATT and CDR2 SNEGSKA (reference sequence). This CDR3 spans 16 amino acids.

The sample holds a few counts of this clonotype. The rearrangement links TRBV20-1 to TRBJ1-1; D unresolved. This CDR3 spans 13 amino acids. Trimming pared 3 bases from V and 4 bases from J, leaving 12 bases between. Germline CDR1 and CDR2: DFQATT and SNEGSKA (reference sequence). CDR3 DNA sequence: TGCAGTGCTAGGGACCTCCTGGGCACTGAAGCTTTCTTT. Protein sequence: CSARDLLGTEAFF.

The V call is TRBV7-9, the J call TRBJ2-7; unclear D gene. CDR3 size: 12 residues. CDR1 SEHNR and CDR2 FQNEAQ come from the germline V gene (reference sequence). V was trimmed by 0 bases and J by 5 bases, leaving 5 bases between them. The chain's CDR3 is CASSLARNEQYF. As DNA, the CDR3 is TGTGCCAGCAGCTTAGCTCGGAACGAGCAGTACTTC. The full variable domain, completed using reference TRBV7-9 and TRBJ2-7, is DTGVSQNPRHKITKRGQNVTFRCDPISEHNRLYWYRQTLGQGPEFLTYFQNEAQLEKSRLLSDRFSAERPKGSFSTLEIQRTEQGDSAMYLCASSLARNEQYFGPGTRLTVT.

The table lists this clonotype with a few counts. This rearrangement joins TRBV11-2 to TRBJ1-1; 8 nucleotides align to TRBD1. V lost 4 bases and J lost 1; bases outside the gene matches: 8. The CDR3 has 16 amino acids. Germline CDR1 is SGHAT and CDR2 is FQNNGV. The CDR3 reads CASSSKGQGENTEAFF. CDR3 nucleotide sequence: TGTGCCAGCAGCTCAAAAGGACAGGGCGAGAACACTGAAGCTTTCTTT. Based on the CDR3 plus reference TRBV11-2 and TRBJ1-1, the full variable domain is EAGVAQSPRYKIIEKRQSVAFWCNPISGHATLYWYQQILGQGPKLLIQFQNNGVVDDSQLPKDRFSAERLKGVDSTLKIQPAKLEDSAVYLCASSSKGQGENTEAFFGQGTRLTVV.

This clonotype was counted many times. The gene calls are TRBV11-2 and TRBJ2-2; the D gene is possibly TRBD1 (6 bases). CDR1 and CDR2 from the germline V gene are SGHAT and FQNNGV. The length of the CDR3 is 18 residues. Trimming left V 3 bases short and J 1 base short, with 18 bases between. The CDR3 coding sequence is TGTGCCAGCAGCTTTAAAGATCGGACAGAGAAGAACACCGGGGAGCTGTTTTTT. Its protein product is CASSFKDRTEKNTGELFF. Full variable domain (outside the CDR3, taken from reference TRBV11-2 and TRBJ2-2): EAGVAQSPRYKIIEKRQSVAFWCNPISGHATLYWYQQILGQGPKLLIQFQNNGVVDDSQLPKDRFSAERLKGVDSTLKIQPAKLEDSAVYLCASSFKDRTEKNTGELFFGEGSRLTVL.

This clonotype has a count of ten or more. The chain couples TRBV7-3 to TRBJ2-1; tentatively, D is TRBD2 (5 bases). Germline V gene data show CDR1 as SGHTA and CDR2 as FQGTGA. Trimming took off 2 bases at V and 0 bases at J, with 8 bases between the two ends. This CDR3 has 15 residues. For the CDR3, the DNA is TGTGCCAGCAGCTTAGTAGGGAGCTCCTACAATGAGCAGTTCTTC. This gives the protein CASSLVGSSYNEQFF. Complete variable domain (other parts from reference TRBV7-3 and TRBJ2-1): GAGVSQTPSNKVTEKGKYVELRCDPISGHTALYWYRQSLGQGPEFLIYFQGTGAADDSGLPNDRFFAVRPEGSVSTLKIQRTERGDSAVYLCASSLVGSSYNEQFFGPGTRLTVL.

This clonotype was observed at least ten times. The V and J genes are TRBV29-1 and TRBJ1-4; no clear D. The V end lost 7 bases, the J end lost 3 bases, and 12 bases lay between the germline ends. CDR1 and CDR2 (germline): SQVTM, ANQGSEA. The CDR3 runs 13 residues. The CDR3 nucleotides are TGCAGCGCTGGAGGTGGTTCTAATGAAAAACTGTTTTTT. Protein: CSAGGGSNEKLFF.

A few counts support this clonotype. CDR3 coding DNA: TGCGCCAGCAGCCAGCCCGGACAGGGGGCGGAAAAACTGTTTTTT. It codes for CASSQPGQGAEKLFF. The rearrangement links TRBV4-1 to TRBJ1-4; TRBD1 aligns across 11 bases. The V gene end was trimmed by 3 bases and the J gene end by 8 bases; junction bases not matched to a gene: 5. Germline V gene sequence: CDR1 MGHRA, CDR2 YSYEKL. This CDR3 spans 15 amino acids.

V gene TRBV4-1 combines with J gene TRBJ2-2; 9 positions agree with TRBD2. The CDR3 runs 16 residues. The germline V gene has CDR1 MGHRA and CDR2 YSYEKL. V was pared by 4 bases and J by 3 bases, with 6 bases of the junction left unmatched. Here the CDR3 reads CASSRIAGADTGELFF. The CDR3 DNA reads TGCGCCAGCAGCCGTATAGCGGGAGCCGACACCGGGGAGCTGTTTTTT.

This rearrangement joins TRBV6-2 or TRBV6-3 to TRBJ2-1; a weak D match, TRBD1 (6 bases). From germline, CDR1 is MNHEY and CDR2 SVGEGT. The CDR3 has 15 amino acids. Deletions cut 5 bases from V and 3 bases from J, with 14 bases between. The CDR3 reads CASSRRQGIYNEQFF. The CDR3 DNA reads TGTGCCAGCAGTCGAAGGCAGGGGATCTACAATGAGCAGTTCTTC.

This chain links TRBV20-1 with TRBJ1-6; D gene ambiguous. The V and J ends lost 5 bases and 5 bases respectively, with 19 bases between them. The CDR3 covers 16 residues. Germline CDR1 is DFQATT and CDR2 is SNEGSKA (reference sequence). The CDR3 region has the DNA TGCAGTGCTTCATCTACCCTACAAGGCAATAATTCACCCCTCCACTTT. As protein: CSASSTLQGNNSPLHF.

Worth noting for this clonotype: This may be a read error: a much more frequent sequence differs by one nucleotide. The V gene is TRBV5-8, the J gene TRBJ2-7; no clear D. Per the germline V gene, CDR1 is SGHTS and CDR2 is YDEGEE. The CDR3 is 13 amino acids. The DNA for the CDR3 is TGTGCCATCAGCTTGGTTGACCGGAGCGAGCAGTACTTC. Its protein is CAISLVDRSEQYF. The variable domain in full, with the rest retrieved from reference TRBV5-8 and TRBJ2-7, is EAGVTQSPTHLIKTRGQQATLRCSPISGHTSVYWYQQALGLGLQFLLWYDEGEERNRGNFPPRFSGRQFPNYSSELNVNALELEDSALYLCAISLVDRSEQYFGPGTRLTVT.

This clonotype has only a few counts. CDR3 coding DNA: TGTGCCAGCAGCACCAGGGGATACCAGCCCCAGCATTTT. Protein: CASSTRGYQPQHF. The chain recombines TRBV5-6 with TRBJ1-5; D possibly corresponds to TRBD1 (6 bases). V lost 4 bases and J 7 bases, leaving 12 bases between the germline ends. The CDR3 contains 13 residues. Germline CDR1 is SGHDT and CDR2 is YYEEEE.

There are many counts of this clonotype. The chain links TRBV12-3 or TRBV12-4 to TRBJ1-1; 8 nucleotides agree with TRBD1. V lost 5 bases to trimming and J lost 5 bases; unmatched junction nucleotides: 10. The CDR3 has 15 amino acids. The CDR3 is CASSSPDRGYTEAFF. The CDR3 DNA follows: TGTGCCAGCAGTAGCCCCGACAGGGGTTATACTGAAGCTTTCTTT.

The chain couples TRBV20-1 to TRBJ2-1; TRBD2 matches 7 bases. The trim removed 4 bases at V and 5 bases at J, leaving 11 bases unmatched. The V gene's germline CDR1 is DFQATT and CDR2 SNEGSKA (reference sequence). CDR3 size: 15 residues. The CDR3 coding sequence is TGCAGTGCTACTTCGGCCGGGGGGTTTCACAATGAGCAGTTCTTC. This codes for CSATSAGGFHNEQFF.

Here the CDR3 reads CASKTGSSYNEQFF. The CDR3 DNA reads as TGTGCCAGCAAGACAGGGAGCTCCTACAATGAGCAGTTCTTC. This rearrangement joins TRBV12-3 or TRBV12-4 to TRBJ2-1; 7 bases align to TRBD1. The CDR3 runs 14 residues. J gave up 0 bases and V 7 bases, and 3 bases lay outside the gene matches.

The chain recombines TRBV27 with TRBJ1-6, with 12 bases lining up with TRBD1. The length of the CDR3 is 14 residues. Germline loops: CDR1 MNHEY, CDR2 SMNVEV (reference sequence). Unmatched junction bases numbered 1, after V lost 4 bases and J lost 9 bases. This CDR3 is CASSWGQGASPLHF. Written as DNA, the CDR3 is TGTGCCAGCAGTTGGGGACAGGGGGCTTCACCCCTCCACTTT.

This clonotype was observed at least ten times. J is TRBJ2-7 and V is TRBV6-1; 11 nucleotides agree with TRBD1. Germline V gene lookup returns CDR1 MNHNS and CDR2 SASEGT. The CDR3 loop spans 13 amino acids. V shed 10 bases, J shed 7 bases, and the junction held 9 bases outside the gene matches. The DNA for the CDR3 is TGTGCCACCTCCGGGACAGGGGGTGTTGAGCAGTACGTC. Amino acid sequence: CATSGTGGVEQYV.

The chain uses TRBV9 and TRBJ2-6; weak D call: TRBD2 (5 bases). V lost 3 bases and J 2 bases, leaving 9 bases between the germline ends. This CDR3 is built from 15 residues. The V gene's germline CDR1 is SGDLS and CDR2 YYNGEE. In DNA, the CDR3 is TGTGCCAGCAGCGGCGCCGGGGCTGGGGCCAACGTCCTGACTTTC. Protein sequence: CASSGAGAGANVLTF.

This clonotype was seen at least ten times. V gene TRBV6-5 combines with J gene TRBJ1-1; perhaps TRBD1 as D (5 bases). CDR1 is MNHEY and CDR2 is SVGAGI in the germline V gene. The CDR3 has 13 residues. V was clipped by 6 bases and J by 3 bases, with 11 bases between them. The CDR3 nucleotides are TGTGCCAGCAGGCGAACAGGTTACACTGAAGCTTTCTTT. Amino acids: CASRRTGYTEAFF.

The rearrangement links TRBV7-8 to TRBJ2-3; 11 nucleotides line up with TRBD2. V trimming: 5 bases; J trimming: 0 bases; junction bases outside the gene matches: 10. CDR3 length equals 18 residues. Germline CDR1 SGHVS, CDR2 FQNEAQ. CDR3 in DNA: TGTGCCAGCAGCCCCCGGTTAGCGGGGGGGACTAGCACAGATACGCAGTATTTT. It specifies CASSPRLAGGTSTDTQYF.

The chain has TRBV12-3 or TRBV12-4 and TRBJ1-2, with TRBD1 matching 8 bases. J lost 8 bases, V lost 4 bases, and 6 bases had no gene match. The CDR3 is 13 amino acids. CDR3 in amino acids: CASSSQGAWGYTF. The DNA of the CDR3 is TGTGCCAGCAGTTCGCAGGGGGCTTGGGGCTACACCTTC.

In this sample, this clonotype turned up many times. This chain connects TRBV5-1 to TRBJ2-5; D is perhaps TRBD2 (6 bases). Germline lookup yields CDR1 SGHRS and CDR2 YFSETQ. V was shortened by 0 bases and J by 5 bases, with 14 bases between the two germline ends. This CDR3 has 15 amino acids. The CDR3 sequence: CASSLAGSGRETQYF. As DNA, the CDR3 is TGCGCCAGCAGCTTGGCAGGTAGCGGCCGGGAGACCCAGTACTTC.